The rows below give T cell receptor beta chains drawn from one sample of a study of OX40 agonist ivuxolimab in advanced cancers. The repertoire was sequenced with immunoSEQ multiplex PCR; TCRdb's copy has only in-frame clones and lacks some. The sample lists 13,000 to 15,000 clones, over 60% occurring once. The starting material was CD4+ or CD8+ T cells sorted from blood, obtained in a trial of the OX40 agonist ivuxolimab. The receptors were gathered from an adult with an advanced solid tumor such as melanoma, head and neck, liver or kidney cancer. The CDR3 runs from the conserved cysteine through the conserved F or W. Fields, in order: J gene, clone size, V gene, CDR3 protein. Some rows have no size entry. The others give once, few or many, or a class for an expanded clone.

j_call: TRBJ2-7; clone_size: once; v_call: TRBV6-5; cdr3_aa: CASTSGSPYEQYF
j_call: TRBJ2-1; clone_size: -; v_call: TRBV7-4; cdr3_aa: CASSFISQGYNEQFF
j_call: TRBJ2-5; clone_size: -; v_call: TRBV11-1; cdr3_aa: CASSFGLAGLETQYF
j_call: TRBJ2-2; clone_size: -; v_call: TRBV7-6; cdr3_aa: CASSLVPGLAGNTGELFF
j_call: TRBJ2-1; clone_size: -; v_call: TRBV10-1; cdr3_aa: CASSESLAGGRNEQFF
j_call: TRBJ2-7; clone_size: once; v_call: TRBV7-9; cdr3_aa: CATSRLPSVYEQYF
j_call: TRBJ2-1; clone_size: -; v_call: TRBV19; cdr3_aa: CASRELAGTYNEQFF
j_call: TRBJ2-2; clone_size: -; v_call: TRBV19; cdr3_aa: CASSIALGNTGELFF
j_call: TRBJ2-7; clone_size: once; v_call: TRBV6-1; cdr3_aa: CASSEWGPYEQYF
j_call: TRBJ2-3; clone_size: -; v_call: TRBV21-1; cdr3_aa: CASSKGRKSHLSTDTQYF
j_call: TRBJ2-1; clone_size: -; v_call: TRBV7-9; cdr3_aa: CASSPSRTGDQFF
j_call: TRBJ1-1; clone_size: once; v_call: TRBV29-1; cdr3_aa: CSVGDRGLGTEAFF
j_call: TRBJ2-7; clone_size: -; v_call: TRBV5-1; cdr3_aa: CASSLGLANEQYF
j_call: TRBJ1-3; clone_size: -; v_call: TRBV6-1; cdr3_aa: CASSPLGGSGNTIYF
j_call: TRBJ1-1; clone_size: -; v_call: TRBV5-1; cdr3_aa: CASSKEPGTGSNTEAFF
j_call: TRBJ1-4; clone_size: -; v_call: TRBV4-1; cdr3_aa: CASSQDRALSEKLFF
j_call: TRBJ2-1; clone_size: -; v_call: TRBV14; cdr3_aa: CASSHRQGNEQFF
j_call: TRBJ2-7; clone_size: -; v_call: TRBV6-5; cdr3_aa: CASSYQSSGSHYEQYF
j_call: TRBJ2-7; clone_size: once; v_call: TRBV21-1; cdr3_aa: CASSLNHLRENSYEQYF
j_call: TRBJ1-5; clone_size: -; v_call: TRBV6-1; cdr3_aa: CASSEEEGAGNQPQHF
j_call: TRBJ2-3; clone_size: once; v_call: TRBV9; cdr3_aa: CASSVGSTYDTQYF
j_call: TRBJ2-7; clone_size: once; v_call: TRBV10-2; cdr3_aa: CASSETQGYEQYF
j_call: TRBJ2-3; clone_size: -; v_call: TRBV5-1; cdr3_aa: CASSFAAGGDTQYF
j_call: TRBJ1-2; clone_size: -; v_call: TRBV7-9; cdr3_aa: CASSWTGTEYGYTF